The rows below give T cell receptor beta chains drawn from one sample of a study of blood T cell repertoires in COVID-19. Some clones are missing from TCRdb's copy, which holds only in-frame ones; the method was immunoSEQ multiplex PCR. The table records roughly 440,000 clones, roughly 88% of them present only once. Input material: peripheral blood. All receptors come from a woman aged 45-65 years with COVID-19, enrolled during active disease. Each CDR3 is given with its conserved first and last residue.

j_gene | v_gene | len | CDR3aa
TRBJ1-1 | TRBV2 | 16 | CASSEPREEMNTEAFF
TRBJ1-1 | TRBV3-1/TRBV3-2 | 14 | CASSPTREWAEAFF
TRBJ1-4 | TRBV9 | 16 | CASSPSLRPIDRKLFF
TRBJ2-3 | TRBV5-4 | 14 | CASSLPAGVDTQYF
TRBJ2-6 | TRBV5-4 | 16 | CASSVGLPSGANVLTF
TRBJ1-1 | TRBV11-2 | 19 | CASSPFWGAGEYGNTEAFF
TRBJ1-2 | TRBV30 | 12 | CAWSVLVGGYTF
TRBJ2-2 | TRBV9 | 16 | CASSRSGGAGTGELFF
TRBJ2-3 | TRBV2 | 15 | CASSPRTSGGATQYF
TRBJ2-1 | TRBV6-5 | 13 | CAIRQGGYNEQFF
TRBJ2-1 | TRBV4-1 | 19 | CASSQDEVRGAGSYNEQFF
TRBJ1-2 | TRBV6-4 | 13 | CASSPELGYGYTF
TRBJ1-1 | TRBV19 | 15 | CASSFDRAVGTEAFF
TRBJ1-3 | TRBV5-1 | 20 | CASSLVGPNPQVNSGNTIYF
TRBJ1-2 | TRBV3-1/TRBV3-2 | 15 | CASSHQVRGGYGYTF
TRBJ1-2 | TRBV2 | 14 | CASSLETGNYGYTF
TRBJ2-3 | TRBV3-1/TRBV3-2 | 17 | CASSQDRLAPGTDTQYF
TRBJ2-2 | TRBV6-1 | 16 | CASSDNGRGLDGELFF
TRBJ1-1 | TRBV27 | 16 | CASSPSGGGWNTEAFF
TRBJ1-1 | TRBV6-5 | 16 | CASSYSPGQGAGWAFF
TRBJ2-1 | TRBV6-5 | 10 | CASHRNEQFF
TRBJ1-2 | TRBV3-1/TRBV3-2 | 14 | CASSPGDRVYGYTF
TRBJ1-4 | TRBV9 | 17 | CASSVTPGSKVRVKLFF